This passage covers 17 T cell receptor beta chains from one sample sequenced in a study of shared clonotypes between healthy human individuals. Profiled with immunoSEQ multiplex PCR; TCRdb holds only in-frame clones, not every one. The data contain approximately 320,000 clones, roughly 70% of them singletons. Material for sequencing was memory CD4+ T cells sorted from blood. The sample's subset: CD45RA-negative fraction. These receptors all stem from a man aged 25 to 40 in good health.

The genes are TRBV7-9 and TRBJ1-2, with no clear D. V was trimmed by 11 bases and J by 3 bases, leaving 19 bases between them. Germline lookup yields CDR1 SEHNR and CDR2 FQNEAQ (reference sequence). The CDR3 spans 14 residues. The CDR3 here is CAGSNRATDYGYTF. The CDR3 DNA sequence: TGTGCCGGCTCAAATCGGGCCACGGACTATGGCTACACCTTC.

The CDR3 sequence: CAWSAGDRAQPQHF. The DNA for the CDR3 is TGTGCCTGGAGTGCAGGAGATAGGGCTCAGCCCCAGCATTTT. The chain carries TRBV30 and TRBJ1-5; D gene uncertain. The germline V and J ends were trimmed by 1 base and 6 bases, with 13 bases remaining between them. CDR1 GTSNPN and CDR2 SVGIG come from the germline V gene (reference sequence). The CDR3 is 14 amino acids.

V is TRBV5-1 and J is TRBJ2-3; D is uncertain. CDR1 is SGHRS and CDR2 is YFSETQ in the germline V gene. Trimming shortened V by 4 bases and J by 3 bases, and 9 bases separated the two germline ends. The CDR3 is 13 residues long. The CDR3 sequence: CASSEPSTDTQYF. The CDR3 DNA sequence: TGCGCCAGCAGCGAACCCTCAACAGATACGCAGTATTTT.

This rearrangement joins TRBV11-2 to TRBJ2-5; D gene ambiguous. Germline assignment: CDR1 SGHAT and CDR2 FQNNGV. V gave up 6 bases and J gave up 4 bases, with 21 bases separating them. The CDR3 is 16 residues long. The CDR3 DNA sequence: TGTGCCAGCAGAAAAAAAATCGCAGGCTCCGGAGAGACCCAGTACTTC. Amino acids: CASRKKIAGSGETQYF.

The chain has TRBV5-1 and TRBJ2-5, with 10 bases fitting TRBD1. The V segment lost 5 bases and the J segment 5 bases; nucleotides outside the gene matches: 6. Germline V CDR1 and CDR2: SGHRS, YFSETQ. The CDR3 spans 14 residues. The CDR3 region has the DNA TGCGCCAGCAGTACGGACAGGGGGAGGGAGACCCAGTACTTC. It yields the protein CASSTDRGRETQYF.

The rearrangement links TRBV9 to TRBJ2-1; tentatively, D is TRBD2 (5 bases). This CDR3 is built from 15 residues. Germline assignment: CDR1 SGDLS and CDR2 YYNGEE. V dropped 3 bases and J dropped 0 bases, with 10 bases sitting between them. The CDR3 nucleotides read TGTGCCAGCAGCGCGGAGGAGGTCTCCTACAATGAGCAGTTCTTC. Translated: CASSAEEVSYNEQFF.

V and J are TRBV11-3 and TRBJ2-3; D is unresolved. From germline, CDR1 is SGHNT and CDR2 YENEEA. The V and J ends lost 6 bases and 5 bases respectively, with 12 bases between them. The CDR3 is 13 residues long. The CDR3 protein is CASSRSIVDTQYF. DNA of the CDR3: TGTGCCAGCAGTCGAAGTATTGTAGATACGCAGTATTTT.

The rearrangement joins TRBV27 to TRBJ1-1; D is perhaps TRBD1 (6 bases). The CDR3 has 14 residues. The germline gives CDR1 MNHEY, CDR2 SMNVEV (reference sequence). The V and J ends lost 8 bases and 2 bases respectively, with 15 bases between them. CDR3 coding DNA: TGTGCCAGCTATCTGAACAGGGAAAACACTGAAGCTTTCTTT. Protein sequence: CASYLNRENTEAFF.

CDR3 bases: TGTGCCATAACGAGGACTAGGGGCATCGATGAGCAGTTCTTC. Protein product: CAITRTRGIDEQFF. This chain connects TRBV2 to TRBJ2-1; 7 bases agree with TRBD2. The germline gives CDR1 SNHLY, CDR2 FYNNEI. V lost 10 bases, J lost 8 bases, and 14 bases stayed unmatched. CDR3 length equals 14 residues.

The chain links TRBV23-1 to TRBJ2-5; D is unclear. TRBV23-1 is an ORF; its function is uncertain. The germline V and J ends were trimmed by 0 bases and 7 bases, with 21 bases remaining between them. CDR3 length: 17 residues. For the CDR3, the DNA is TGCGCCAGCAGTCAATCCCAGGTTCCGTGCCGTCTTGGGACCCAGTACTTC. It specifies CASSQSQVPCRLGTQYF.

The chain uses TRBV28 and TRBJ2-1; TRBD1 might be the D (5 bases). V was trimmed by 3 bases and J by 4 bases, leaving 7 bases between them. Germline V CDR1 and CDR2: MDHEN, SYDVKM. There are 13 residues in the CDR3. CDR3 in DNA: TGTGCCAGCAGTTTGGACATATACAATGAGCAGTTCTTC. Its protein product is CASSLDIYNEQFF.

The chain recombines TRBV9 with TRBJ1-2, with a weak D call TRBD1 (6 bases). The germline CDR1 and CDR2 sequences are SGDLS and YYNGEE. This CDR3 spans 15 amino acids. The V gene lost 3 bases and the J gene lost 7 bases, with 19 bases spanning the gap. Here the CDR3 reads CASSATMTGIRGYTF. CDR3 DNA sequence: TGTGCCAGCAGCGCAACGATGACAGGTATTCGTGGCTACACCTTC. Full variable domain (outside the CDR3, taken from reference TRBV9 and TRBJ1-2): DSGVTQTPKHLITATGQRVTLRCSPRSGDLSVYWYQQSLDQGLQFLIQYYNGEERAKGNILERFSAQQFPDLHSELNLSSLELGDSALYFCASSATMTGIRGYTFGSGTRLTVV.

This chain connects TRBV6-5 to TRBJ1-3; D unclear. The germline V and J ends were trimmed by 7 bases and 4 bases, with 5 bases remaining between them. Germline loops: CDR1 MNHEY, CDR2 SVGAGI. This CDR3 is 11 amino acids long. The CDR3 DNA sequence: TGTGCCAGCATCCGGGGAAACACCATATATTTT. This translates into CASIRGNTIYF.

The chain joins TRBV7-2 to TRBJ2-1; 11 bases map to TRBD2. From germline, CDR1 is SGHTA and CDR2 FQGNSA. The V segment lost 5 bases and the J segment 11 bases; nucleotides outside the gene matches: 11. This CDR3 is 15 amino acids long. The CDR3 protein is CASSPRLAGQLKQFF. As DNA, the CDR3 is TGTGCCAGCAGCCCAAGACTAGCGGGACAGTTAAAGCAGTTCTTC.

V usage is TRBV9 and J usage is TRBJ2-1, with 10 nucleotides matching TRBD2. Germline V CDR1 and CDR2: SGDLS, YYNGEE. Trimming cost V 0 bases and J 7 bases; bases outside gene matches: 10. The CDR3 runs to 17 residues. CDR3 sequence (DNA): TGTGCCAGCAGCGTAGTGCCAACGGGACTAGCGAAGAATGAGCAGTTCTTC. Its translation: CASSVVPTGLAKNEQFF.

The chain joins TRBV7-9 to TRBJ2-5; tentative D call: TRBD2 (5 bases). The CDR3 sequence is 16 residues long. Trimming cost V 1 base and J 3 bases, with 15 bases left between them. Germline CDR1 reads SEHNR; CDR2 reads FQNEAQ (reference sequence). CDR3 DNA: TGTGCCAGCAGCTTAGATGTGGGAGTTTCTAAAGAGACCCAGTACTTC. The encoded protein is CASSLDVGVSKETQYF. Full variable domain (remainder filled in from reference TRBV7-9 and TRBJ2-5): DTGVSQNPRHKITKRGQNVTFRCDPISEHNRLYWYRQTLGQGPEFLTYFQNEAQLEKSRLLSDRFSAERPKGSFSTLEIQRTEQGDSAMYLCASSLDVGVSKETQYFGPGTRLLVL.

There are a few counts of this clone. V gene TRBV15 combines with J gene TRBJ2-1; D unclear. Germline assignment: CDR1 LNHNV and CDR2 YYDKDF (reference sequence). Between the trimmed V and J ends, which lost 0 bases and 0 bases, there was a span of 9 bases. The CDR3 has 16 residues. The CDR3 DNA is TGTGCCACCAGCAGAGAGCGGCCAGGCTCCTACAATGAGCAGTTCTTC. Translation gives CATSRERPGSYNEQFF.